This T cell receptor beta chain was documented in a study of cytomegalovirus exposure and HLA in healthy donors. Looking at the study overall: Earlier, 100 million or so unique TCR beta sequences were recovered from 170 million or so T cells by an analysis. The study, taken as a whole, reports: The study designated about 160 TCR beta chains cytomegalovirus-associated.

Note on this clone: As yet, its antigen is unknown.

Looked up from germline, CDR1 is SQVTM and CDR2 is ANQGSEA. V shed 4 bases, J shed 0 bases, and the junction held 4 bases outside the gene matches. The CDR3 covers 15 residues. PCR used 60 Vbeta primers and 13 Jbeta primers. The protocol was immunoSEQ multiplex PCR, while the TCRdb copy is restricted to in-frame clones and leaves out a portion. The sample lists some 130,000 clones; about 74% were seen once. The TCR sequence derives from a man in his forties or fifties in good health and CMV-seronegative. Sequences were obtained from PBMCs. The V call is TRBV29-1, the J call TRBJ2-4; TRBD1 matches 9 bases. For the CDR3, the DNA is TGCAGCGTTGCGGGACAGGGTTTAGCCAAAAACATTCAGTACTTC. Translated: CSVAGQGLAKNIQYF.